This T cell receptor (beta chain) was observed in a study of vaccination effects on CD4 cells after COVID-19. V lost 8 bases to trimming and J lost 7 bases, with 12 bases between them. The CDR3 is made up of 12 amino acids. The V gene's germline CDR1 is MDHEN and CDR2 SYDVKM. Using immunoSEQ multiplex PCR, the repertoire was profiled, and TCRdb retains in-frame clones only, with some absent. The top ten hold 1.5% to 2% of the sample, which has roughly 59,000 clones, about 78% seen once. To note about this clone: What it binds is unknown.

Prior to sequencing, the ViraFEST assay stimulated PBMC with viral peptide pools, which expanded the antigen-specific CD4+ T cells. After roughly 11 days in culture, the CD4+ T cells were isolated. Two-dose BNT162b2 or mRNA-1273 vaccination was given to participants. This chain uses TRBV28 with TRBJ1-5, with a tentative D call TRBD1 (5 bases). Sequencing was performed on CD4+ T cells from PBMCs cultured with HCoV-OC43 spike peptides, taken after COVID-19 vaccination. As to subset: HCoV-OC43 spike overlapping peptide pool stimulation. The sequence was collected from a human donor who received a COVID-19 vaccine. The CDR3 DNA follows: TGTGCCAGCGGGGGAAGTAGGCAGCCCCAGCATTTT. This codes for CASGGSRQPQHF.